The present T cell receptor (beta chain) was sequenced within a study of regulatory T cells in long-lasting Graves disease. Time point indicated: persistent/refractory GD, antithyroid drugs over 5 years with positive TRAb. Preparation of the TCR library used RNA extracted from PBMCs. CDR1 and CDR2 (germline): DFQATT, SNEGSKA (reference sequence). V lost 6 bases and J lost 8, with 20 bases in between. The CDR3 loop spans 15 amino acids. iRepertoire HTBI primers and Arm-PCR of CDR3 regions built TCR beta libraries. Via MiXCR, TCRdb re-called the multiplex PCR reads, giving one row per CDR3 protein. Among about 430,000 distinct CDR3 sequences listed, around 20% were seen once.

Sequences were derived from peripheral blood mononuclear cells (PBMCs), sampled when the disease was refractory, from a patient treated with antithyroid drugs. V usage is TRBV20-1 and J usage is TRBJ1-6, with D tentatively TRBD1 (5 bases). This sequence originates from a female donor with Graves disease. The DNA of the CDR3 is TGCAGTGCCCGCTCCCCGGGACCACAGGATTCACCCCTCCACTTT. It encodes CSARSPGPQDSPLHF.